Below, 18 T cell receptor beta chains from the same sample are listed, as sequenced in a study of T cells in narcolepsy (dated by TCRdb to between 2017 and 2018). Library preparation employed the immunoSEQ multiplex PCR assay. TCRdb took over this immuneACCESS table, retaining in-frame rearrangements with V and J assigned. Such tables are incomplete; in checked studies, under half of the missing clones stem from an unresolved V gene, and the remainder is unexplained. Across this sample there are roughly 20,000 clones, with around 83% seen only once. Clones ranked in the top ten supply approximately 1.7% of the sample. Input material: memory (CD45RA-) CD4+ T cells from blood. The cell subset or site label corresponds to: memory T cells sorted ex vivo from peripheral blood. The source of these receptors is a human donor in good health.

In nucleotides, the CDR3 is TGTGCCAGCAGTGAAAATTTGCGGGGCAGCTCCTACGAGCAGTACTTC. It codes for CASSENLRGSSYEQYF. The J gene is TRBJ2-5, the V gene TRBV25-1, with D tentatively TRBD2 (6 bases). The J call may be in error: the DNA end matches TRBJ2-7 better. Germline V gene lookup returns CDR1 MGHDK and CDR2 SYGVNS. This CDR3 comprises 16 residues.

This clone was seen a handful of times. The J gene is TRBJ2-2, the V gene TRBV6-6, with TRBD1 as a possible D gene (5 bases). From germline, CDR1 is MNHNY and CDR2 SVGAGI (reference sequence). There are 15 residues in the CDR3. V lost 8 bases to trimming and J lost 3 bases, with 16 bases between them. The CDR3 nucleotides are TGTGCCAGCTGGGGCCCTCCGCGAGACACCGGGGAGCTGTTTTTT. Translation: CASWGPPRDTGELFF.

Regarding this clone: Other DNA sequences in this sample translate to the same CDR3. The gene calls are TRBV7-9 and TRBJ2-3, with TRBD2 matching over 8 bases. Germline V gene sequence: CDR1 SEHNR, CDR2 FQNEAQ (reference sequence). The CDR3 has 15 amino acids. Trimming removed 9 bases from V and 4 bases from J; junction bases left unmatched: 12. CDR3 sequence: CASSRGGRSADTQYF. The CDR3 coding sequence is TGTGCCAGTAGTCGGGGGGGCAGGTCGGCAGATACGCAGTATTTT.

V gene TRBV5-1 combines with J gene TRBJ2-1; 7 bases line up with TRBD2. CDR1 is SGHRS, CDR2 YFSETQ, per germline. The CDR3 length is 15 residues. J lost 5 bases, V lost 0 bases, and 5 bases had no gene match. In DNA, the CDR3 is TGCGCCAGCAGCTTGGAAACTAGCGCAAACAATGAGCAGTTCTTC. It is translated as CASSLETSANNEQFF.

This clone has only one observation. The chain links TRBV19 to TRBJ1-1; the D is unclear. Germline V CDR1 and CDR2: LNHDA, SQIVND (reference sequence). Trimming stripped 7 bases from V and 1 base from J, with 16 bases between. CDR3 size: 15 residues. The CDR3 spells CASKTTATTNTEAFF. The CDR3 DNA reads TGTGCCAGTAAGACAACCGCCACCACGAACACTGAAGCTTTCTTT.

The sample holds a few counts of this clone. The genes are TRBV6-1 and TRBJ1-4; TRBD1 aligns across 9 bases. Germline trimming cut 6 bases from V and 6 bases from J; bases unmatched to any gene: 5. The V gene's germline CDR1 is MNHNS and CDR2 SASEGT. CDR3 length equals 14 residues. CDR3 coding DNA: TGTGCCAGCAGCTCCGGGACAGGGCATGAAAAACTGTTTTTT. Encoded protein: CASSSGTGHEKLFF.

The CDR3 coding sequence is TGTGCCAGCAGCCCCACCGGGACAGGGTCGACCGGGGAGCTGTTTTTT. Residues: CASSPTGTGSTGELFF. The rearrangement uses TRBV4-2 and TRBJ2-2, with 9 bases lining up with TRBD1. The trim removed 4 bases at V and 5 bases at J, leaving 8 bases unmatched. This CDR3 comprises 16 residues. Per the germline V gene, CDR1 is LGHNA and CDR2 is YNFKEQ.

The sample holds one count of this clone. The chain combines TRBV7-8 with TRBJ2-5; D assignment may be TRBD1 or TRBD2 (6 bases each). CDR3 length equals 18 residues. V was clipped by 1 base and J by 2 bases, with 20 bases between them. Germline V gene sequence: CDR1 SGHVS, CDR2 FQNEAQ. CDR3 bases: TGTGCCAGCAGCTTAGGAGGGGCTCGTAGAGGGGGGCAAGAGACCCAGTACTTC. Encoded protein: CASSLGGARRGGQETQYF.

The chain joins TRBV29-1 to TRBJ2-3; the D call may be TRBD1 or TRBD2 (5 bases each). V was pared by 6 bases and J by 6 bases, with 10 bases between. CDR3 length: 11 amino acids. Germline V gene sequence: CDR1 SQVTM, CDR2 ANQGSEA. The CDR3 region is CSVDWGDTQYF. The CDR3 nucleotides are TGCAGCGTCGACTGGGGGGATACGCAGTATTTT.

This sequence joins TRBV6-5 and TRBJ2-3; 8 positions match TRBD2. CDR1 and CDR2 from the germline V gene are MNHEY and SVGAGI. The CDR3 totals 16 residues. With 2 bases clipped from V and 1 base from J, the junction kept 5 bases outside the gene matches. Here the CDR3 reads CASSYLKAGGTDTQYF. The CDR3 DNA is TGTGCCAGCAGTTACCTTAAAGCGGGGGGCACAGATACGCAGTATTTT.

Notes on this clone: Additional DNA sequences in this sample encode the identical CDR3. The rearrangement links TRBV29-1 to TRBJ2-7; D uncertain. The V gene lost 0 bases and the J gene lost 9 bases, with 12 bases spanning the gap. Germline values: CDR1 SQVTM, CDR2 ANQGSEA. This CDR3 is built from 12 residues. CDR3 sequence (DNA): TGCAGCGTTGAAGATTGGGGTGCAGGGCAGTACTTC. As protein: CSVEDWGAGQYF.

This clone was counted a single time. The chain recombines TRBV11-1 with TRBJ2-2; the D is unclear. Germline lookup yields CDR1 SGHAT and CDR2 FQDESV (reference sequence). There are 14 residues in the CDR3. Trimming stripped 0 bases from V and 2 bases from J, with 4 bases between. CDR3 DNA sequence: TGTGCCAGCAGCTTAGCGCAAAACACCGGGGAGCTGTTTTTT. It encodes CASSLAQNTGELFF.

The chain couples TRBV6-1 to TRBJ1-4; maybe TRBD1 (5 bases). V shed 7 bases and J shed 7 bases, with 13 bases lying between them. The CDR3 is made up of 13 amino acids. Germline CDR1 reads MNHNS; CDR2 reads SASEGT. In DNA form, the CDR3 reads TGTGCCAGCACTCTCCAGGGTGGTGAAAAACTGTTTTTT. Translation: CASTLQGGEKLFF.

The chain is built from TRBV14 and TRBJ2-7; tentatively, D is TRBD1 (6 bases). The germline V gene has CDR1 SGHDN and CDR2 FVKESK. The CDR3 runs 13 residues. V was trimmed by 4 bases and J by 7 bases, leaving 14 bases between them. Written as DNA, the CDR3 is TGTGCCAGCAGCCCGGCCAGGGGCGGAGAGCAGTACTTC. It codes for CASSPARGGEQYF.

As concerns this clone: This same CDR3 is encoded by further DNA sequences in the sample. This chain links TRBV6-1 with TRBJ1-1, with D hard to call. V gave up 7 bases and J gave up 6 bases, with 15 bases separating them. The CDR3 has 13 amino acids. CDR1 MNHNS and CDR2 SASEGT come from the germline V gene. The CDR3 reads CASTKLTGPEAFF. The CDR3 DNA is TGTGCCAGCACTAAATTGACGGGTCCTGAAGCTTTCTTT.

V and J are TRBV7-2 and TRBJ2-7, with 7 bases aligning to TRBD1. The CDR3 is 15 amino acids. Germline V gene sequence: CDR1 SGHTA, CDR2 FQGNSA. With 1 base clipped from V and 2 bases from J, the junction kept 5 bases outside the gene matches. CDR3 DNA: TGTGCCAGCAGCTTAGAAAAGGGGGCTACCTACGAGCAGTACTTC. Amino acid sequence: CASSLEKGATYEQYF.

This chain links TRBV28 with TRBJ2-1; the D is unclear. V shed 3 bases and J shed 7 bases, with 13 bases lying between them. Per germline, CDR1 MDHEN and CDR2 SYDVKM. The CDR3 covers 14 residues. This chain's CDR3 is CASSLWVDGNEQFF. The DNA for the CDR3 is TGTGCCAGCAGTTTGTGGGTAGATGGGAATGAGCAGTTCTTC.

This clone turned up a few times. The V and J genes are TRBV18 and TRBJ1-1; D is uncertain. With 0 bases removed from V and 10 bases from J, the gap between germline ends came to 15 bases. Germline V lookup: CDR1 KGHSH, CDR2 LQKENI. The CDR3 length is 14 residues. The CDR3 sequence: CASSPPNSNGRAFF. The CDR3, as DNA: TGTGCCAGCTCACCACCGAACTCTAACGGACGAGCTTTCTTT.